This entry lists 11 T cell receptor beta chains sequenced from one sample in a study of circulating CD8 cells and anti-PD-1 response in melanoma. TCR libraries were prepared from roughly 15 ng of total RNA with the QIAseq Immune Repertoire TCR panel. MiXCR, run by TCRdb on the reads, gives a single entry per CDR3 protein. Among roughly 660 distinct CDR3 sequences listed, roughly 4.3% were seen once. Four subsets defined by PD-1 and/or TIGIT were sorted from live CD3+CD8+TCRalphabeta+ cells. Sequenced material: CD8+ T cells from PBMCs, taken at baseline or after one month of anti-PD-1 therapy (not recorded which). The receptors originated from a human donor with melanoma.

By its share, this clonotype is medium-sized. The chain joins TRBV9 to TRBJ2-3, with 7 bases lining up with TRBD2. This CDR3 has 15 amino acids. V shed 0 bases and J 1 base; nucleotides not matched to a gene: 2. Germline V gives CDR1 SGDLS, CDR2 YYNGEE. The CDR3 spells CASSVGRGGTDTQYF. The CDR3 bases are TGTGCCAGCAGCGTAGGACGGGGGGGCACAGATACGCAGTATTTT.

The rearrangement links TRBV25-1 to TRBJ2-7; 9 positions agree with TRBD1. CDR3 length equals 16 residues. The V gene end was trimmed by 5 bases and the J gene end by 3 bases; junction bases not matched to a gene: 11. Per the germline V gene, CDR1 is MGHDK and CDR2 is SYGVNS. This chain's CDR3 is CASSSRNRDRVYEQYF. DNA of the CDR3: TGTGCCAGCAGTAGCCGAAACCGGGACAGGGTCTACGAGCAGTACTTC.

This clonotype qualifies as large. The CDR3 region has the DNA TGTGCCAGCAGTGAAGGCGGGACTAGTCAGGGGACCCAGTACTTC. Amino acids: CASSEGGTSQGTQYF. This chain joins TRBV2 and TRBJ2-5, with 8 bases aligning to TRBD2. V was pared by 1 base and J by 7 bases, with 8 bases of the junction left unmatched. The CDR3 consists of 15 residues. The germline gives CDR1 SNHLY, CDR2 FYNNEI.

This clonotype is labeled as medium-sized. The chain employs TRBV2 and TRBJ1-2; TRBD1 matches 8 bases. Germline V gene data show CDR1 as SNHLY and CDR2 as FYNNEI. With V trimmed by 7 bases and J by 6 bases, 1 base remained unmatched. The CDR3 length is 11 residues. CDR3: CASMDRDGYTF. CDR3 DNA: TGTGCCAGCATGGACAGGGATGGCTACACCTTC.

This clonotype counts as large. As DNA, the CDR3 is TGCGCCAGCAGCCAAGTAGGGACAGGGGGCTACGGAAACACCATATATTTT. Its protein is CASSQVGTGGYGNTIYF. V gene TRBV4-1 combines with J gene TRBJ1-3; 12 bases align to TRBD1. V shed 1 base and J 4 bases; nucleotides not matched to a gene: 5. The CDR3 contains 17 residues. Germline CDR1 MGHRA, CDR2 YSYEKL.

This clonotype is deemed large. The chain links TRBV4-3 to TRBJ1-1; 9 nucleotides agree with TRBD1. The CDR3 totals 17 residues. Trimming cost V 1 base and J 4 bases; bases outside gene matches: 10. Germline assignment: CDR1 LGHNA and CDR2 YSLEER. CDR3 DNA: TGCGCCAGCAGCCAAGCGGGGGGGACAGGGTACGGCACTGAAGCTTTCTTT. This codes for CASSQAGGTGYGTEAFF.

For this clonotype: One base away lies a much larger clone, so this may be a sequencing read error. Lacking the conserved final phenylalanine or tryptophan, this CDR3 likely reflects a read error. This chain uses TRBV19 with TRBJ1-1; D might be TRBD1 (5 bases). The V end was cut by 6 bases, the J end by 4 bases, with 15 bases between. The CDR3 sequence is 14 residues long. Germline V gene sequence: CDR1 LNHDA, CDR2 SQIVND (reference sequence). The CDR3 region is CASSLGETGTEAFL. For the CDR3, the DNA is TGTGCCAGTAGCCTAGGGGAGACGGGCACTGAAGCTTTCCTT.

Judged by abundance, this clonotype is medium-sized. The rearrangement links TRBV28 to TRBJ2-7; a possible D gene is TRBD1 (6 bases). This CDR3 region has 11 residues. V was pared by 10 bases and J by 5 bases, with 12 bases between. Germline V gene lookup returns CDR1 MDHEN and CDR2 SYDVKM. CDR3 sequence reads: CATQGPHEQYF. The CDR3 DNA reads TGTGCCACTCAGGGGCCCCACGAGCAGTACTTC.

Judged by abundance, this clonotype is large. The gene calls are TRBV28 and TRBJ2-1, with 12 bases that match TRBD2. J lost 8 bases, V lost 6 bases, and 5 bases had no gene match. The CDR3 length is 14 residues. The V gene's germline CDR1 is MDHEN and CDR2 SYDVKM. The CDR3 DNA reads as TGTGCCAGCAGCCCTAGCGGGGGGGCGTATGAGCAGTTCTTC. Translation: CASSPSGGAYEQFF. The complete variable domain, with remaining parts taken from reference TRBV28 and TRBJ2-1, reads DVKVTQSSRYLVKRTGEKVFLECVQDMDHENMFWYRQDPGLGLRLIYFSYDVKMKEKGDIPEGYSVSREKKERFSLILESASTNQTSMYLCASSPSGGAYEQFFGPGTRLTVL.

By share, this clonotype ranks as medium-sized. The chain recombines TRBV19 with TRBJ1-5; maybe TRBD1 (6 bases). Trimming shortened V by 8 bases and J by 4 bases, and 12 bases separated the two germline ends. Looked up from germline, CDR1 is LNHDA and CDR2 is SQIVND (reference sequence). The CDR3 consists of 13 residues. CDR3 sequence: CASLEGGNQPQHF. As DNA, the CDR3 is TGTGCCAGTCTGGAGGGGGGGAATCAGCCCCAGCATTTT.

Within the sample, this clonotype is medium-sized. The chain has TRBV2 and TRBJ1-5; 7 positions agree with TRBD1. The CDR3 has 16 amino acids. Germline loops: CDR1 SNHLY, CDR2 FYNNEI. V shed 6 bases and J 1 base; nucleotides not matched to a gene: 9. CDR3 sequence reads: CASRLAAGGSNQPQHF. The CDR3 region has the DNA TGTGCCAGCAGACTCGCGGCAGGGGGGAGCAATCAGCCCCAGCATTTT.